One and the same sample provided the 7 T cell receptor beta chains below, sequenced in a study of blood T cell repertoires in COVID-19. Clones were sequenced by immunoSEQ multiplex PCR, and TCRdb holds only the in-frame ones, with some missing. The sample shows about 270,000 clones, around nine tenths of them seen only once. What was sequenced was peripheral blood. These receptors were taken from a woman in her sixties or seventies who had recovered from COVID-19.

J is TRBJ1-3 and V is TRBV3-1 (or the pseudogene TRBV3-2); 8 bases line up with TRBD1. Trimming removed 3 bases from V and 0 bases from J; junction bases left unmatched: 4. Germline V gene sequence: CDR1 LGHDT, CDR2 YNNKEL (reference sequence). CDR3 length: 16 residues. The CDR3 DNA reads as TGTGCCAGCAGCCATAGACAGGGGAACTCTGGAAACACCATATATTTT. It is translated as CASSHRQGNSGNTIYF.

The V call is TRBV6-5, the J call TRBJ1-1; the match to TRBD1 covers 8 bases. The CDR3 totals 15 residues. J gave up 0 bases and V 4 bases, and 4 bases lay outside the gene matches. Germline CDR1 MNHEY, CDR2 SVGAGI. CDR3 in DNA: TGTGCCAGCAGTTCAGGGGGCGGCATGAACACTGAAGCTTTCTTT. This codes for CASSSGGGMNTEAFF.

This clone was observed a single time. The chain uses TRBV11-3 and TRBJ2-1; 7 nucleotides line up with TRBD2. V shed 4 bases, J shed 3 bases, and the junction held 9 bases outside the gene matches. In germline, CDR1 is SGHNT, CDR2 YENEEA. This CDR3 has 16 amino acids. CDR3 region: CASSSKDGDYYNEQFF. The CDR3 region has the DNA TGTGCCAGCAGCTCTAAAGACGGGGACTACTACAATGAGCAGTTCTTC.

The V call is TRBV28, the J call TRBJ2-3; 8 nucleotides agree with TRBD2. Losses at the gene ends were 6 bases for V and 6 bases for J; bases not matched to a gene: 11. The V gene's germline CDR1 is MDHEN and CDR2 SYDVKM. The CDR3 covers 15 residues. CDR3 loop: CASRPTSGARDTQYF. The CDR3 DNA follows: TGTGCCAGCAGACCTACTAGCGGCGCGCGGGATACGCAGTATTTT.

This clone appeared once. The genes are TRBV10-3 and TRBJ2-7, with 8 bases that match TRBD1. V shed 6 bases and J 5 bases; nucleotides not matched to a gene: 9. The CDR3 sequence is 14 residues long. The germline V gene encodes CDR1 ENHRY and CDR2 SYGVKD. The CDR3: CAISPGTGYNEQYF. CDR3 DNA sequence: TGTGCCATCAGCCCGGGGACAGGATATAACGAGCAGTACTTC.

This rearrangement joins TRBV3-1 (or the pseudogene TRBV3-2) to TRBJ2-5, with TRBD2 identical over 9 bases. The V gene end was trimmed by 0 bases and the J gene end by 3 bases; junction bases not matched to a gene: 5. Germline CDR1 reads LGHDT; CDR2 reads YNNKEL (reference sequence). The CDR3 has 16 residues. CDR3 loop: CASSQDRAGGKETQYF. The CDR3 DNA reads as TGTGCCAGCAGCCAAGATCGGGCGGGGGGGAAAGAGACCCAGTACTTC.

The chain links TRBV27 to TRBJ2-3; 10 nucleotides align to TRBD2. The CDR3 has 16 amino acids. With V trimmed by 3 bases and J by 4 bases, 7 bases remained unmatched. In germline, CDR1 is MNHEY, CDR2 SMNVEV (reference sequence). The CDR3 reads CASSFLAGGSPDTQYF. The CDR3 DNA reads TGTGCCAGCAGTTTTTTAGCGGGGGGCAGCCCAGATACGCAGTATTTT.